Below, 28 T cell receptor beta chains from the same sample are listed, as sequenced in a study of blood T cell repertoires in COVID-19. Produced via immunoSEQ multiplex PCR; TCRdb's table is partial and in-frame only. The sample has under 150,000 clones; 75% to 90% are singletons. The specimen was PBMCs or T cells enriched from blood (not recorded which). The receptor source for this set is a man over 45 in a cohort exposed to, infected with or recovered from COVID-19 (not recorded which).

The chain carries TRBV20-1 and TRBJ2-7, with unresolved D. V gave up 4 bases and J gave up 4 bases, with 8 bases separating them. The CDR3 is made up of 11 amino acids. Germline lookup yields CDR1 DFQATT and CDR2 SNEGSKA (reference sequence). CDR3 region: CSAIAQYEQYF. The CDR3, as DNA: TGCAGTGCTATCGCACAGTACGAGCAGTACTTC.

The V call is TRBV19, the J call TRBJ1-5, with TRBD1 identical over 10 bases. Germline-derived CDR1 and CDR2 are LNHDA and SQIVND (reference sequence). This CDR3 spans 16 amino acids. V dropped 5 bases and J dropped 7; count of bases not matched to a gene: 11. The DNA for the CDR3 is TGTGCCAGTAGTCTCCGGGACAGGGGTTTAGAGCAGCCCCAGCATTTT. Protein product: CASSLRDRGLEQPQHF.

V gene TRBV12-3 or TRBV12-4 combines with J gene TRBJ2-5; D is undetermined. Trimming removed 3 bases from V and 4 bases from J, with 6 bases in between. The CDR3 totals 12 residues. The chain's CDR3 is CASSFRLETQYF. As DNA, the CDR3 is TGTGCCAGCAGTTTCAGGCTAGAGACCCAGTACTTC.

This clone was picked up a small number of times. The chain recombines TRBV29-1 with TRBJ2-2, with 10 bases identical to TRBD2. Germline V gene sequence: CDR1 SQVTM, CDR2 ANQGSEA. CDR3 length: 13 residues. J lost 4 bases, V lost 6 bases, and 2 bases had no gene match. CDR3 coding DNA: TGCAGCGTCCGGACTAGCGGCACCGGGGAGCTGTTTTTT. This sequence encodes CSVRTSGTGELFF.

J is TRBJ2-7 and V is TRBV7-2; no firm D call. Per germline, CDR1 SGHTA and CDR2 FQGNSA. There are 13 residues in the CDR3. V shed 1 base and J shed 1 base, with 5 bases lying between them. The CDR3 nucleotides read TGTGCCAGCAGCTTAGTTCAGTCCTACGAGCAGTACTTC. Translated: CASSLVQSYEQYF. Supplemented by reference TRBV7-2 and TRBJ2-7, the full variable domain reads GAGVSQSPSNKVTEKGKDVELRCDPISGHTALYWYRQSLGQGLEFLIYFQGNSAPDKSGLPSDRFSAERTGGSVSTLTIQRTQQEDSAVYLCASSLVQSYEQYFGPGTRLTVT.

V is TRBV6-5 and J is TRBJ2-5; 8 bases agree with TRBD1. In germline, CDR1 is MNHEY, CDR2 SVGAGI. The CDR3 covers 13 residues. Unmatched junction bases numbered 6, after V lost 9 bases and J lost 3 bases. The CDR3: CASATGEKETQYF. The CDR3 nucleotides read TGTGCCAGTGCGACAGGGGAAAAAGAGACCCAGTACTTC.

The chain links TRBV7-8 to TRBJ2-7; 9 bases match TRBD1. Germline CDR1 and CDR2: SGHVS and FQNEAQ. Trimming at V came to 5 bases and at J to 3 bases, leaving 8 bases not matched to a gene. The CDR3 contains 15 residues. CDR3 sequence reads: CASSPRQGVRYEQYF. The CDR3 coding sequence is TGTGCCAGCAGCCCCAGACAGGGGGTGCGCTACGAGCAGTACTTC.

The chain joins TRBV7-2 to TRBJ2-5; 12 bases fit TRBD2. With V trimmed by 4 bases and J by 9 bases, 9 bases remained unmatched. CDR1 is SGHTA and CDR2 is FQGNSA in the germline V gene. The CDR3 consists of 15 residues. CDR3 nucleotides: TGTGCCAGCAGCTCGGGGACTAGCGGGTACGCGGCCCAGTACTTC. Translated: CASSSGTSGYAAQYF.

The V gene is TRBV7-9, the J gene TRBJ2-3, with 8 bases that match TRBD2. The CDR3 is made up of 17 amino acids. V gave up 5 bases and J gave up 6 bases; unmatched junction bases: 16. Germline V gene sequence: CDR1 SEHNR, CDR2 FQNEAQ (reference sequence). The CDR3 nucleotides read TGTGCCAGCAGCCCCGGCCCTAGCGGGTCCGGCAGGGATACGCAGTATTTT. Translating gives CASSPGPSGSGRDTQYF.

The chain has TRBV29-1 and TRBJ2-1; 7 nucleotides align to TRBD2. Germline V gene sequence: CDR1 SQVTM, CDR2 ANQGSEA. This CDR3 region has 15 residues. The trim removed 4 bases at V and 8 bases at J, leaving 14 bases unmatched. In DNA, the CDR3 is TGCAGCGTTGGATTGGCTAGCGGCCTGTTGGATGAGCAGTTCTTC. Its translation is CSVGLASGLLDEQFF.

DNA for the CDR3: TGTGCCAGCAGCTTTCTAGCGGTCGAGGCCCAGTACTTC. It encodes CASSFLAVEAQYF. This sequence joins TRBV5-5 and TRBJ2-5; TRBD2 agrees at 7 bases. CDR3 length: 13 amino acids. Per germline, CDR1 SGHKS and CDR2 YYEKEE (reference sequence). Trimming cost V 2 bases and J 9 bases; bases outside gene matches: 7.

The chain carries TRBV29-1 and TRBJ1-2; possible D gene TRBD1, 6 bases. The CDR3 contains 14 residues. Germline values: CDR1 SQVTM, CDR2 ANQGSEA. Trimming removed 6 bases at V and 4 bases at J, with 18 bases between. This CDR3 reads CSVEETGSLYGYTF. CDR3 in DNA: TGCAGCGTGGAGGAGACAGGTTCTCTCTATGGCTACACCTTC.

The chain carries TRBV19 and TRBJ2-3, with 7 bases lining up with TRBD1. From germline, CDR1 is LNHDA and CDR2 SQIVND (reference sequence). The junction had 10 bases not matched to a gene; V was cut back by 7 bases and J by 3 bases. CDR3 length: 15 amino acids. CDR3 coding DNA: TGTGCCAGTACCGAGACAGGGATTGAGACAGATACGCAGTATTTT. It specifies CASTETGIETDTQYF.

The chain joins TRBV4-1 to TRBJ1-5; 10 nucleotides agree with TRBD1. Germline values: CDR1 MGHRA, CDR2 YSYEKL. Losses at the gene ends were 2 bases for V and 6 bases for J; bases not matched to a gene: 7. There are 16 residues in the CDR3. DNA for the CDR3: TGCGCCAGCAGCCAAAAGGGGACAGGGGCTGGTCAGCCCCAGCATTTT. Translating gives CASSQKGTGAGQPQHF.

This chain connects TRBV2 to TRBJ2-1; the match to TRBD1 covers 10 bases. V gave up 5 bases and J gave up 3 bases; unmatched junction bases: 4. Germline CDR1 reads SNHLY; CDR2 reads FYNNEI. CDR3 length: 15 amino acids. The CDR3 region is CASSSGTGDYNEQFF. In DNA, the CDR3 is TGTGCCAGCAGTTCCGGGACAGGGGACTACAATGAGCAGTTCTTC.

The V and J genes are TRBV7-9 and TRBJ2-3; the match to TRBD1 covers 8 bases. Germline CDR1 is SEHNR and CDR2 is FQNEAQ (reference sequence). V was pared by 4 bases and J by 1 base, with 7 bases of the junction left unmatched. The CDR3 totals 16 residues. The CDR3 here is CASSSQGASRTDTQYF. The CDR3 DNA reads TGTGCCAGCAGCTCCCAGGGGGCGAGCCGCACAGATACGCAGTATTTT.

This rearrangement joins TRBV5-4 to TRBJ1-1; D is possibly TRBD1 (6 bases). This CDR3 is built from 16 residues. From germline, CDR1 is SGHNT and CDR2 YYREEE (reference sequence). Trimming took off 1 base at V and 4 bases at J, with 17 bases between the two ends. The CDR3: CASSLRGGGRTTEAFF. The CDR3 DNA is TGTGCCAGCAGCTTGAGAGGGGGGGGCCGGACCACTGAAGCTTTCTTT.

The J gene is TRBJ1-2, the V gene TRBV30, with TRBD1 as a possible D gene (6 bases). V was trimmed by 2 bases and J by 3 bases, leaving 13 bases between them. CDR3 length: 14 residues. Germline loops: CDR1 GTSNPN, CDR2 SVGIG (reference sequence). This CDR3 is CAWSFGQYDYGYTF. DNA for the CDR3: TGTGCCTGGAGTTTTGGACAGTATGACTATGGCTACACCTTC. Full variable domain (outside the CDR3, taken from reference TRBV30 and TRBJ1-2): SQTIHQWPATLVQPVGSPLSLECTVEGTSNPNLYWYRQAAGRGLQLLFYSVGIGQISSEVPQNLSASRPQDRQFILSSKKLLLSDSGFYLCAWSFGQYDYGYTFGSGTRLTVV.

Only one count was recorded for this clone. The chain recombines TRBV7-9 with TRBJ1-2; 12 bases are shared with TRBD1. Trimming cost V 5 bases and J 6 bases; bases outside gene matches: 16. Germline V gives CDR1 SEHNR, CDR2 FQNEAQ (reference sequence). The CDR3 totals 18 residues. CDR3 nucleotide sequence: TGTGCCAGCAGCATCCCTTCTGGGACAGGGGGCGATGGAGATGGCTACACCTTC. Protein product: CASSIPSGTGGDGDGYTF.

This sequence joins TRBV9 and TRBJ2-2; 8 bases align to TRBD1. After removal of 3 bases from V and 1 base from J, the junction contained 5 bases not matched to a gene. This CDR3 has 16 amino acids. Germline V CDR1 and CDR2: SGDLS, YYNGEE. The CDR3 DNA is TGTGCCAGCAGCGCTACCGGGACAGGGAACACCGGGGAGCTGTTTTTT. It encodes CASSATGTGNTGELFF.

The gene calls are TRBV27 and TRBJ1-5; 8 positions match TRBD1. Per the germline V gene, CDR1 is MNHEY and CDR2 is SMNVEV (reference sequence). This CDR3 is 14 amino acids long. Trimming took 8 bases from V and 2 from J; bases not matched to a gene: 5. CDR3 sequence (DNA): TGTGCCAGCGGCTGGGGACAGGGCAATCAGCCCCAGCATTTT. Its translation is CASGWGQGNQPQHF.

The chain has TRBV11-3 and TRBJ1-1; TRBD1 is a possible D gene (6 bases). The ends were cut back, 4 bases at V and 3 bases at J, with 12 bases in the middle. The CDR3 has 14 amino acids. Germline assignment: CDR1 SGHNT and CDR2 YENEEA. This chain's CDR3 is CASSSQGPDTEAFF. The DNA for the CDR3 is TGTGCCAGCAGCTCCCAGGGGCCCGACACTGAAGCTTTCTTT.

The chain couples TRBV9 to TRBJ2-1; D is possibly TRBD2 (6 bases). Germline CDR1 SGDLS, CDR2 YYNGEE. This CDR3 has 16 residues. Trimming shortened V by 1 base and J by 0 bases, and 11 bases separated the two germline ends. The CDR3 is CASSVYSGSSYNEQFF. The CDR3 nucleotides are TGTGCCAGCAGCGTATATAGCGGAAGCTCCTACAATGAGCAGTTCTTC.

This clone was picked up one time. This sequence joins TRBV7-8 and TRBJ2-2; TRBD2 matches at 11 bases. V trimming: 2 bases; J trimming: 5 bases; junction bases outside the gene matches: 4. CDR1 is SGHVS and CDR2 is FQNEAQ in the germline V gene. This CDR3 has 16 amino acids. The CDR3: CASSLTSGRDTGELFF. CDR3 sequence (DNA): TGTGCCAGCAGCTTAACTAGCGGGAGAGATACCGGGGAGCTGTTTTTT.

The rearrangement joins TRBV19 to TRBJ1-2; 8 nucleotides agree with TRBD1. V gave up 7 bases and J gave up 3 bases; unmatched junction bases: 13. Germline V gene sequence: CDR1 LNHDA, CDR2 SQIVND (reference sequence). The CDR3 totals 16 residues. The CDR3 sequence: CASNEVSGQAYYGYTF. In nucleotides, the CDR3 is TGTGCCAGTAATGAAGTATCGGGACAGGCTTACTATGGCTACACCTTC.

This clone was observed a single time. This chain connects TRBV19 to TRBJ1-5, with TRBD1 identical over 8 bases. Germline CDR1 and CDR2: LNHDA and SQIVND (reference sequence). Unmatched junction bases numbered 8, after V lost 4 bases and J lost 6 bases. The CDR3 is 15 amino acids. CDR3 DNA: TGTGCCAGTAGTAAAAGGCAGGGGGCGTCTCAGCCCCAGCATTTT. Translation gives CASSKRQGASQPQHF.

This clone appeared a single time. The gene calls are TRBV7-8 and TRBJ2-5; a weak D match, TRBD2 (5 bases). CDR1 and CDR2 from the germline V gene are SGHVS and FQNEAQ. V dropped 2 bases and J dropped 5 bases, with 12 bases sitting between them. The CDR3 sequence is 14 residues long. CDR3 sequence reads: CASSLLGSGETQYF. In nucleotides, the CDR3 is TGTGCCAGCAGCTTACTAGGGAGTGGGGAGACCCAGTACTTC.

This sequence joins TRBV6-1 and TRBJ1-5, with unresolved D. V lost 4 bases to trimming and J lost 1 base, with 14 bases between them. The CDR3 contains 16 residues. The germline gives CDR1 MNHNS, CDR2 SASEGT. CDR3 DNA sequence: TGTGCCAGCAGTGTCGCGGGTGGCAACAGCAATCAGCCCCAGCATTTT. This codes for CASSVAGGNSNQPQHF.